This TCR beta chain is drawn from a study of cytomegalovirus exposure and HLA in healthy donors. Across the study: HLA-typed donors were the source of about 85 million unique TCRs held in an early data release.

The PCR contained 60 Vbeta and 13 Jbeta primers. Assay: immunoSEQ multiplex PCR; the TCRdb copy retains only in-frame clones and omits some. The table includes around 110,000 clones, 79% detected once. With respect to this clone: Its target is not known.

The CDR3 runs to 14 residues. Germline assignment: CDR1 SGHRS and CDR2 YFSETQ. V was pared by 0 bases and J by 1 base, with 6 bases between. Study findings and constraints: Beyond CMV serostatus, there was no information to go on about immune exposure. Exclusion applied to some V segments, including TRBV6-2 and TRBV6-3, as they were indistinguishable. Across HLA loci, a later analysis found differing TCR association rates, with DRB1 most and HLA-C fewest.

This chain links TRBV5-1 with TRBJ2-3, with no clear D. The sequence was obtained from a woman aged 18-29 years in good health and CMV-seropositive. The sample taken for sequencing was PBMCs. CDR3 sequence reads: CASSLARGTDTQYF. The CDR3, as DNA: TGCGCCAGCAGCTTGGCCCGGGGCACAGATACGCAGTATTTT.